The next 20 T cell receptor beta chains were all read from a single sample in a study of OX40 agonist ivuxolimab in advanced cancers. Profiling relied on immunoSEQ multiplex PCR, and the TCRdb table lists in-frame clones only, not all of them. The sample lists roughly 92,000 clones, around 88% occurring once. The starting material was CD4+ or CD8+ T cells sorted from blood, obtained in a trial of the OX40 agonist ivuxolimab. The origin of the receptors is an adult with an advanced solid tumor such as melanoma, head and neck, liver or kidney cancer.

CDR3 coding DNA: TGTGCCAGCAGCAAACCGGGACAGGGGAGGTCATCCCTCCACTTT. Translated, it gives CASSKPGQGRSSLHF. The chain has TRBV6-5 and TRBJ1-6; 10 bases agree with TRBD1. There are 15 residues in the CDR3. The germline gives CDR1 MNHEY, CDR2 SVGAGI. Unmatched junction bases numbered 13, after V lost 6 bases and J lost 14 bases.

In its sample, this clone was seen a few times. The rearrangement uses TRBV10-3 and TRBJ2-1; 7 bases are a match to TRBD1. J lost 4 bases, V lost 11 bases, and 8 bases had no gene match. The CDR3 has 13 amino acids. Germline CDR1 reads ENHRY; CDR2 reads SYGVKD. The CDR3 DNA is TGTGCCGGTTCCGGGACAGCTTACAATGAGCAGTTCTTC. Translating gives CAGSGTAYNEQFF.

The chain has TRBV13 and TRBJ2-3; maybe TRBD1 (5 bases). The CDR3 loop spans 15 amino acids. Germline CDR1 reads PRHDT; CDR2 reads FYEKMQ (reference sequence). The V and J ends lost 5 bases and 5 bases respectively, with 17 bases between them. CDR3 sequence reads: CASSGVGAHVDTQYF. CDR3 coding DNA: TGTGCCAGCAGCGGGGTTGGGGCCCATGTAGATACGCAGTATTTT.

The V gene is TRBV30, the J gene TRBJ1-1, with a tentative D call TRBD1 (6 bases). Germline assignment: CDR1 GTSNPN and CDR2 SVGIG (reference sequence). V lost 5 bases and J lost 4, with 11 bases in between. The CDR3 is made up of 12 amino acids. The CDR3 protein is CAWSRGGTEAFF. CDR3 DNA: TGTGCCTGGTCAAGGGGGGGCACTGAAGCTTTCTTT.

V usage is TRBV2 and J usage is TRBJ2-3; maybe TRBD1 (5 bases). CDR1 is SNHLY and CDR2 is FYNNEI in the germline V gene. The V gene lost 8 bases and the J gene lost 4 bases, with 10 bases spanning the gap. The CDR3 has 12 amino acids. CDR3 in amino acids: CASVRAPDTQYF. CDR3 nucleotide sequence: TGTGCCAGCGTCAGGGCACCAGATACGCAGTATTTT.

V gene TRBV4-3 combines with J gene TRBJ1-5; no reliable D call. The germline V and J ends were trimmed by 0 bases and 2 bases, with 8 bases remaining between them. The length of the CDR3 is 15 residues. Germline V lookup: CDR1 LGHNA, CDR2 YSLEER. This CDR3 reads CASSQDISGNQPQHF. CDR3 DNA sequence: TGCGCCAGCAGCCAAGATATAAGTGGCAATCAGCCCCAGCATTTT.

The chain recombines TRBV4-3 with TRBJ1-5; D unresolved. Trimming removed 1 base from V and 4 bases from J, with 8 bases in between. The CDR3 is 14 residues long. Germline loops: CDR1 LGHNA, CDR2 YSLEER. In DNA form, the CDR3 reads TGCGCCAGCAGCCAAGCCCGGAATAATCAGCCCCAGCATTTT. Translated, it gives CASSQARNNQPQHF.

This chain links TRBV5-1 with TRBJ2-3; 10 bases match TRBD1. The CDR3 consists of 16 residues. The germline V gene encodes CDR1 SGHRS and CDR2 YFSETQ. Trimming took 0 bases from V and 5 from J; bases not matched to a gene: 6. The CDR3 region has the DNA TGCGCCAGCAGCTTGGGACAGGGGGCCTTTGGAGATACGCAGTATTTT. Translating gives CASSLGQGAFGDTQYF.

V and J are TRBV29-1 and TRBJ2-3; D is unclear. V lost 8 bases, J lost 0 bases, and 12 bases lay in between. Germline-derived CDR1 and CDR2 are SQVTM and ANQGSEA. CDR3 length equals 13 residues. The CDR3 coding sequence is TGCAGCCACAAACAGACTAGCACAGATACGCAGTATTTT. Translating gives CSHKQTSTDTQYF.

J is TRBJ1-2 and V is TRBV14; maybe TRBD1 (6 bases). The CDR3 length is 15 residues. Trimming left V 4 bases short and J 0 bases short, with 12 bases between. The V gene's germline CDR1 is SGHDN and CDR2 FVKESK. CDR3 loop: CASSLREGANYGYTF. CDR3 coding DNA: TGTGCCAGCAGCCTCCGGGAGGGGGCTAACTATGGCTACACCTTC.

The chain has TRBV6-1 and TRBJ2-7; TRBD1 matches at 7 bases. Losses at the gene ends were 5 bases for V and 3 bases for J; bases not matched to a gene: 7. Germline V gives CDR1 MNHNS, CDR2 SASEGT. The CDR3 sequence is 14 residues long. CDR3 region: CASSYDRVVYEQYF. The CDR3 bases are TGTGCCAGCAGTTATGACAGGGTGGTCTACGAGCAGTACTTC.

This chain links TRBV6-6 with TRBJ1-4; no reliable D call. Germline CDR1 MNHNY, CDR2 SVGAGI (reference sequence). The length of the CDR3 is 14 residues. The V and J ends lost 5 bases and 4 bases respectively, with 11 bases between them. CDR3 residues: CASSQGRYNEKLFF. The CDR3 DNA follows: TGTGCCAGCAGTCAAGGACGGTATAATGAAAAACTGTTTTTT.

This chain connects TRBV28 to TRBJ2-5; a possible D gene is TRBD2 (5 bases). CDR1 MDHEN and CDR2 SYDVKM come from the germline V gene. The CDR3 runs 18 residues. V was clipped by 4 bases and J by 5 bases, with 26 bases between them. CDR3 bases: TGTGCCAGCAGTTCAGTCGGTGCTGGGCTTCTAGCACGGGAGACCCAGTACTTC. Protein: CASSSVGAGLLARETQYF.

V and J are TRBV29-1 and TRBJ1-5; D is perhaps TRBD1 (5 bases). Trimming left V 8 bases short and J 4 bases short, with 12 bases between. CDR1 and CDR2 from the germline V gene are SQVTM and ANQGSEA. The CDR3 consists of 12 residues. The CDR3 loop is CSIRDRNQPQHF. The CDR3, as DNA: TGCAGCATCCGGGACCGAAATCAGCCCCAGCATTTT.

This clone was found once. The CDR3 nucleotides read TGTGCCAGCAGCCTGAGGGGTGCGGGAACAGGCGATGAGCAGTTCTTC. Amino acid sequence: CASSLRGAGTGDEQFF. The chain has TRBV7-9 and TRBJ2-1; D is possibly TRBD2 (6 bases). CDR1 SEHNR and CDR2 FQNEAQ come from the germline V gene (reference sequence). The CDR3 extends over 16 amino acids. Trimming stripped 5 bases from V and 8 bases from J, with 22 bases between. The variable domain in full, completed from reference TRBV7-9 and TRBJ2-1, reads DTGVSQNPRHKITKRGQNVTFRCDPISEHNRLYWYRQTLGQGPEFLTYFQNEAQLEKSRLLSDRFSAERPKGSFSTLEIQRTEQGDSAMYLCASSLRGAGTGDEQFFGPGTRLTVL.

This clone was counted between two and nine times. The J gene is TRBJ1-2, the V gene TRBV10-3; 9 positions agree with TRBD1. The germline gives CDR1 ENHRY, CDR2 SYGVKD. This CDR3 spans 15 amino acids. V lost 3 bases and J lost 2; bases outside the gene matches: 4. CDR3 residues: CAISDGTGQNYGYTF. The CDR3 nucleotides are TGTGCCATCAGTGATGGGACAGGGCAAAACTATGGCTACACCTTC.

The V call is TRBV9, the J call TRBJ1-5, with 11 bases fitting TRBD1. The CDR3 runs 15 residues. V lost 2 bases and J lost 6; bases outside the gene matches: 4. Germline CDR1 and CDR2: SGDLS and YYNGEE. CDR3 DNA sequence: TGTGCCAGCAGCGTCGGGACAGGGGGTTCTCAGCCCCAGCATTTT. As protein: CASSVGTGGSQPQHF.

This clone was recorded once. The V and J genes are TRBV11-2 and TRBJ2-2; D is uncertain. V lost 3 bases and J lost 1, with 6 bases in between. The CDR3 runs 14 residues. Germline V gives CDR1 SGHAT, CDR2 FQNNGV. CDR3 protein: CASSLSGNTGELFF. CDR3 in DNA: TGTGCCAGCAGCTTGTCAGGGAACACCGGGGAGCTGTTTTTT.

The rearrangement joins TRBV28 to TRBJ2-3; the D gene is possibly TRBD1 (6 bases). CDR3 length equals 16 residues. Germline-derived CDR1 and CDR2 are MDHEN and SYDVKM. V was pared by 4 bases and J by 3 bases, with 17 bases between. This chain's CDR3 is CASSSTGTTGTDTQYF. The CDR3 region has the DNA TGTGCCAGCAGTTCCACCGGGACAACGGGGACAGATACGCAGTATTTT.

Points on this clone: One end of the junction is discordant with germline, which a read error may explain. In nucleotides, the CDR3 is TGTGCCAGCAGGGAAGACTTCGGGGCCGATACGCAGTATTTT. This encodes CASREDFGADTQYF. The chain links TRBV6-1 to TRBJ2-3; D assignment may be TRBD1 or TRBD2 (5 bases each). The germline gives CDR1 MNHNS, CDR2 SASEGT. The CDR3 spans 14 residues.